These 32 T cell receptor beta chains were all obtained from the same sample, sequenced in a study of cytomegalovirus exposure and HLA in healthy donors. With 60 Vbeta and 13 Jbeta primers, the PCR was carried out. The method was immunoSEQ multiplex PCR; TCRdb's version includes in-frame clones alone and lacks a portion of them. This table has more than 95,000 clones, 60% to 85% appearing once. Sequencing used PBMCs. The source of these receptors is a woman aged 18-29 years in good health and CMV-seronegative.

This clone was observed a single time. This chain joins TRBV13 and TRBJ1-1; 7 nucleotides agree with TRBD1. V was pared by 5 bases and J by 5 bases, with 11 bases of the junction left unmatched. CDR3 length: 15 amino acids. Germline CDR1 and CDR2: PRHDT and FYEKMQ (reference sequence). As DNA, the CDR3 is TGTGCCAGCAGCCCCAGGGGGGCCTTCGCAACTGAAGCTTTCTTT. Encoded protein: CASSPRGAFATEAFF. The complete variable domain, with remaining parts taken from reference TRBV13 and TRBJ1-1, reads AAGVIQSPRHLIKEKRETATLKCYPIPRHDTVYWYQQGPGQDPQFLISFYEKMQSDKGSIPDRFSAQQFSDYHSELNMSSLELGDSALYFCASSPRGAFATEAFFGQGTRLTVV.

The rearrangement uses TRBV6-5 and TRBJ2-1; 7 nucleotides match TRBD1. The ends lost 4 bases at V and 10 bases at J; junction bases unmatched: 7. Germline values: CDR1 MNHEY, CDR2 SVGAGI. The CDR3 is 13 residues long. CDR3: CASSSPVGGEQFF. The CDR3 nucleotides read TGTGCCAGCAGTTCACCTGTAGGGGGCGAGCAGTTCTTC.

J is TRBJ1-6 and V is TRBV6-5, with D perhaps TRBD1 (6 bases). The CDR3 totals 14 residues. Trimming removed 9 bases at V and 4 bases at J, with 13 bases between. CDR1 is MNHEY and CDR2 is SVGAGI in the germline V gene. CDR3 sequence: CASRKGHYNSPLHF. The CDR3 nucleotides read TGTGCCAGTCGGAAGGGACATTATAATTCACCCCTCCACTTT.

The chain couples TRBV5-1 to TRBJ2-3; 9 bases line up with TRBD2. V lost 0 bases to trimming and J lost 3 bases; unmatched junction nucleotides: 8. The CDR3 totals 17 residues. The V gene's germline CDR1 is SGHRS and CDR2 YFSETQ. CDR3 region: CASSLGPSGGTTDTQYF. CDR3 bases: TGCGCCAGCAGCTTGGGGCCAAGCGGGGGGACGACAGATACGCAGTATTTT. Supplemented by reference TRBV5-1 and TRBJ2-3, the full variable domain reads KAGVTQTPRYLIKTRGQQVTLSCSPISGHRSVSWYQQTPGQGLQFLFEYFSETQRNKGNFPGRFSGRQFSNSRSEMNVSTLELGDSALYLCASSLGPSGGTTDTQYFGPGTRLTVL.

The chain uses TRBV9 and TRBJ2-5, with a weak D call TRBD2 (7 bases). This CDR3 has 15 residues. Trimming took 4 bases from V and 2 from J, leaving 15 bases between them. Germline CDR1 SGDLS, CDR2 YYNGEE. The CDR3 region is CASSLHGGRQETQYF. CDR3 nucleotides: TGTGCCAGCAGCCTTCACGGGGGGCGTCAAGAGACCCAGTACTTC.

This chain uses TRBV7-9 with TRBJ1-1; the match to TRBD1 covers 7 bases. Germline V lookup: CDR1 SEHNR, CDR2 FQNEAQ (reference sequence). The CDR3 consists of 12 residues. Losses at the gene ends were 6 bases for V and 7 bases for J; bases not matched to a gene: 5. The CDR3 here is CASSPTGSEAFF. The CDR3 DNA reads as TGTGCCAGCAGTCCGACAGGGAGTGAAGCTTTCTTT.

J is TRBJ2-6 and V is TRBV9, with TRBD1 as a possible D gene (6 bases). This CDR3 contains 14 residues. Germline lookup yields CDR1 SGDLS and CDR2 YYNGEE. V was cut by 3 bases and J by 9 bases, with 13 bases left in between. CDR3 sequence (DNA): TGTGCCAGCAGCGAGGGGGACCGGTTCAACGTCCTGACTTTC. As protein: CASSEGDRFNVLTF.

In the case of this clone: The sample has other DNA sequences that encode this CDR3 too. The chain recombines TRBV5-8 with TRBJ1-5; the D is unclear. The V and J ends lost 2 bases and 4 bases respectively, with 4 bases between them. The CDR3 contains 12 residues. Germline CDR1 SGHTS, CDR2 YDEGEE. CDR3 bases: TGTGCCAGCAGCTTTCTAAATCAGCCCCAGCATTTT. Translation: CASSFLNQPQHF.

This sequence joins TRBV4-2 and TRBJ1-2, with no clear D. Trimming shortened V by 0 bases and J by 8 bases, and 13 bases separated the two germline ends. The V gene's germline CDR1 is LGHNA and CDR2 YNFKEQ. This CDR3 has 14 residues. CDR3 nucleotide sequence: TGTGCCAGCAGCCAAGATCTCGGTGCAGGAGGCTACACCTTC. Translation: CASSQDLGAGGYTF.

The gene calls are TRBV5-4 and TRBJ2-7, with TRBD1 as a possible D gene (5 bases). There are 12 residues in the CDR3. Germline V lookup: CDR1 SGHNT, CDR2 YYREEE (reference sequence). V was clipped by 4 bases and J by 3 bases, with 8 bases between them. CDR3 residues: CASSQDSYEQYF. CDR3 in DNA: TGTGCCAGCAGCCAAGACAGCTACGAGCAGTACTTC.

The rearrangement links TRBV7-8 to TRBJ1-5; 7 bases line up with TRBD1. CDR3 length: 16 residues. After removal of 5 bases from V and 4 bases from J, the junction contained 11 bases not matched to a gene. Germline assignment: CDR1 SGHVS and CDR2 FQNEAQ. DNA of the CDR3: TGTGCCAGCAGCCCAGTGACAGGGTCCTGGAATCAGCCCCAGCATTTT. It yields the protein CASSPVTGSWNQPQHF.

This chain joins TRBV6-1 and TRBJ1-5; D might be TRBD1 (5 bases). Per germline, CDR1 MNHNS and CDR2 SASEGT. V was trimmed by 8 bases and J by 6 bases, leaving 14 bases between them. The length of the CDR3 is 13 residues. CDR3 sequence: CASQLGGSQPQHF. The CDR3 region has the DNA TGTGCCAGCCAATTGGGGGGTAGTCAGCCCCAGCATTTT.

V usage is TRBV7-6 and J usage is TRBJ1-1, with TRBD1 identical over 7 bases. V was pared by 3 bases and J by 8 bases, with 15 bases of the junction left unmatched. CDR1 and CDR2 from the germline V gene are SGHVS and FNYEAQ. CDR3 length equals 16 residues. The CDR3 spells CASSLTRDSLNVEAFF. In nucleotides, the CDR3 is TGTGCCAGCAGCTTGACCCGGGACAGCCTTAATGTAGAAGCTTTCTTT.

The genes are TRBV13 and TRBJ1-3, with D maybe TRBD1 (5 bases). CDR1 PRHDT and CDR2 FYEKMQ come from the germline V gene (reference sequence). The CDR3 runs 14 residues. V shed 7 bases and J shed 0 bases, with 10 bases lying between them. CDR3 in amino acids: CASMGGSSGNTIYF. The CDR3 DNA sequence: TGTGCCAGCATGGGGGGTAGCTCTGGAAACACCATATATTTT.

This rearrangement joins TRBV7-2 to TRBJ2-7, with D unclear. This CDR3 is 15 amino acids long. Trimming pared 2 bases from V and 2 bases from J, leaving 13 bases between. Germline V gene lookup returns CDR1 SGHTA and CDR2 FQGNSA. The CDR3 loop is CASSLWATPTYEQYF. The DNA for the CDR3 is TGTGCCAGCAGCTTATGGGCAACTCCTACCTACGAGCAGTACTTC.

The chain couples TRBV5-4 to TRBJ2-5; possibly TRBD2 for D (6 bases). Germline V gene data show CDR1 as SGHNT and CDR2 as YYREEE (reference sequence). This CDR3 region has 14 residues. Trimming pared 3 bases from V and 2 bases from J, leaving 11 bases between. DNA of the CDR3: TGTGCCAGCAGCTCGCGGGGCCCGCAAGAGACCCAGTACTTC. The encoded protein is CASSSRGPQETQYF.

The V call is TRBV19, the J call TRBJ2-7, with 8 bases that match TRBD2. The germline gives CDR1 LNHDA, CDR2 SQIVND (reference sequence). The CDR3 contains 15 residues. V lost 4 bases, J lost 2 bases, and 7 bases stayed unmatched. CDR3: CASSTTGGRPYEQYF. The CDR3 DNA reads TGTGCCAGTAGTACCACTGGCGGGAGGCCCTACGAGCAGTACTTC.

V gene TRBV6-5 combines with J gene TRBJ1-2; D might be TRBD1 (6 bases). Germline assignment: CDR1 MNHEY and CDR2 SVGAGI. There are 13 residues in the CDR3. Trimming removed 6 bases from V and 3 bases from J, with 11 bases in between. The CDR3 loop reads CASRLQGYYGYTF. The CDR3 DNA reads as TGTGCCAGCAGGCTACAGGGTTACTATGGCTACACCTTC.

This chain uses TRBV19 with TRBJ1-5; 12 nucleotides agree with TRBD1. Germline V CDR1 and CDR2: LNHDA, SQIVND (reference sequence). V lost 2 bases, J lost 7 bases, and 9 bases stayed unmatched. The CDR3 length is 17 residues. The CDR3 loop is CASSIKGQGALGQPQHF. As DNA, the CDR3 is TGTGCCAGTAGTATAAAGGGACAGGGGGCGTTGGGCCAGCCCCAGCATTTT.

This clone was counted only a few times. This sequence joins TRBV5-5 and TRBJ2-7, with a tentative D call TRBD1 (5 bases). The CDR3 is 13 amino acids. CDR1 SGHKS and CDR2 YYEKEE come from the germline V gene (reference sequence). V was shortened by 1 base and J by 7 bases, with 12 bases between the two germline ends. The CDR3 spells CASSLRQGREQYF. DNA for the CDR3: TGTGCCAGCAGCTTGCGTCAGGGTAGGGAGCAGTACTTC.

The chain couples TRBV2 to TRBJ1-2; TRBD1 might be the D (5 bases). The V gene lost 8 bases and the J gene lost 0 bases, with 19 bases spanning the gap. The V gene's germline CDR1 is SNHLY and CDR2 FYNNEI. The CDR3 is made up of 16 amino acids. This CDR3 reads CASSAGRTPANYGYTF. The DNA of the CDR3 is TGTGCCAGCTCGGCCGGGAGGACACCGGCTAACTATGGCTACACCTTC.

As for this clone: Other DNA sequences in this sample translate to the same CDR3. The chain links TRBV5-1 to TRBJ1-1; D gene uncertain. The germline CDR1 and CDR2 sequences are SGHRS and YFSETQ. Trimming removed 3 bases at V and 2 bases at J, with 11 bases between. The CDR3 spans 14 residues. The CDR3, as DNA: TGCGCCAGCAGCTCCTCGGGAGGCAACACTGAAGCTTTCTTT. Translated: CASSSSGGNTEAFF.

The J gene is TRBJ1-2, the V gene TRBV28; 10 bases line up with TRBD1. The CDR3 covers 14 residues. Per germline, CDR1 MDHEN and CDR2 SYDVKM. Germline trimming cut 5 bases from V and 3 bases from J; bases unmatched to any gene: 3. The CDR3 protein is CASSGTGVYYGYTF. The CDR3 DNA reads TGTGCCAGCAGTGGGACAGGGGTGTACTATGGCTACACCTTC.

This sequence joins TRBV6-5 and TRBJ2-5, with D possibly TRBD1 on 6 matching bases. The V end was cut by 2 bases, the J end by 5 bases, with 9 bases between. Germline CDR1 is MNHEY and CDR2 is SVGAGI. The CDR3 is 13 amino acids. CDR3 sequence: CASSYRQGETQYF. The CDR3 bases are TGTGCCAGCAGTTACCGGCAGGGGGAGACCCAGTACTTC.

This chain uses TRBV19 with TRBJ1-4; TRBD1 might be the D (6 bases). CDR3 length equals 12 residues. Germline-derived CDR1 and CDR2 are LNHDA and SQIVND (reference sequence). V dropped 3 bases and J dropped 13 bases, with 12 bases sitting between them. The CDR3 spells CASSIRGAGLFF. CDR3 DNA sequence: TGTGCCAGTAGTATCCGGGGGGCTGGACTGTTTTTT.

This clone was counted once. The chain employs TRBV19 and TRBJ1-6; D might be TRBD1 (5 bases). Germline loops: CDR1 LNHDA, CDR2 SQIVND (reference sequence). V shed 4 bases and J shed 6 bases, with 10 bases lying between them. The CDR3 runs 14 residues. CDR3 bases: TGTGCCAGTAGTAACCAGGGTTCTAATTCACCCCTCCACTTT. It specifies CASSNQGSNSPLHF. Full variable domain (remainder filled in from reference TRBV19 and TRBJ1-6): DGGITQSPKYLFRKEGQNVTLSCEQNLNHDAMYWYRQDPGQGLRLIYYSQIVNDFQKGDIAEGYSVSREKKESFPLTVTSAQKNPTAFYLCASSNQGSNSPLHFGNGTRLTVT.

Only one count was recorded for this clone. The V and J genes are TRBV29-1 and TRBJ2-3, with 9 bases identical to TRBD2. J gave up 3 bases and V 7 bases, and 11 bases lay outside the gene matches. This CDR3 is 15 amino acids long. Germline V gene lookup returns CDR1 SQVTM and CDR2 ANQGSEA. CDR3 sequence (DNA): TGCAGCGCTGTAAGAGCGGGGGGAGGGACAGATACGCAGTATTTT. As protein: CSAVRAGGGTDTQYF.

The rearrangement joins TRBV6-1 to TRBJ1-1; tentative D call: TRBD1 (6 bases). CDR3 length: 12 amino acids. V lost 7 bases and J 13 bases, leaving 19 bases between the germline ends. Germline V gene lookup returns CDR1 MNHNS and CDR2 SASEGT. The CDR3 reads CASNNQGLGVFF. The CDR3 DNA sequence: TGTGCCAGCAATAACCAGGGGCTGGGGGTTTTCTTT.

The chain employs TRBV28 and TRBJ1-1; D is ambiguous. Germline V gene data show CDR1 as MDHEN and CDR2 as SYDVKM. The V end lost 6 bases, the J end lost 10 bases, and 15 bases lay between the germline ends. CDR3 length equals 12 residues. CDR3 loop: CASSPSDRGAFF. In DNA form, the CDR3 reads TGTGCCAGCAGCCCTTCCGATCGGGGAGCTTTCTTT.

This chain connects TRBV9 to TRBJ1-2, with D possibly being TRBD1 (5 bases). The V end lost 2 bases, the J end lost 2 bases, and 13 bases lay between the germline ends. The CDR3 contains 15 residues. Germline V gene sequence: CDR1 SGDLS, CDR2 YYNGEE. The CDR3 DNA reads TGTGCCAGCAGCGTGACTCCTGACAGAAACTATGGCTACACCTTC. Residues: CASSVTPDRNYGYTF.

The chain joins TRBV27 to TRBJ1-1; D may be TRBD1 (5 bases). Germline CDR1 is MNHEY and CDR2 is SMNVEV (reference sequence). This CDR3 is 16 amino acids long. Deletions cut 3 bases from V and 1 base from J, with 15 bases between. CDR3 region: CASSLVFFGQNTEAFF. Here the CDR3 DNA reads TGTGCCAGCAGTTTGGTATTTTTTGGACAGAACACTGAAGCTTTCTTT.

This clone has a handful of counts. This sample also contains other DNA sequences that code for the same CDR3. CDR3 in amino acids: CASSFNRGNQPQHF. The CDR3, as DNA: TGTGCCAGCAGTTTTAACAGGGGGAATCAGCCCCAGCATTTT. The chain carries TRBV28 and TRBJ1-5; TRBD1 matches at 8 bases. V lost 3 bases, J lost 4 bases, and 2 bases stayed unmatched. There are 14 residues in the CDR3. CDR1 is MDHEN and CDR2 is SYDVKM in the germline V gene.